Listed here are 12 T cell receptor beta chains from one sample, sequenced in a study of Graves' ophthalmopathy and Graves' hyperthyroidism. As the template, RNA transcripts were used to amplify TCR beta CDR3 regions. RT-PCR in the first round used HTBI primers; a second-round multiplex PCR followed. TCRdb re-called the multiplex PCR reads through MiXCR, storing one row per CDR3 protein. This sample yields 340,000 or so distinct CDR3 sequences, of which around a sixth are seen a single time; roughly 12% belongs to the top ten. Source material: peripheral blood. These receptors all stem from an adult man with Graves' ophthalmopathy.

In its sample, this clonotype was seen a few times. This sequence may be a read error, since a much larger clone differs from it by one base. This sequence joins TRBV2 and TRBJ2-2; D may be TRBD1 (5 bases). CDR1 is SNHLY, CDR2 FYNNEI, per germline. The V end was cut by 8 bases, the J end by 1 base, with 20 bases between. CDR3 length equals 17 residues. The chain's CDR3 is CASVGSRKTENTGELFF. The CDR3 DNA is TGTGCCAGCGTAGGGTCAAGGAAGACAGAGAACACCGGGGAGCTGTTTTTT.

The chain employs TRBV6-1 and TRBJ1-2; D not resolved. V was clipped by 7 bases and J by 4 bases, with 10 bases between them. Germline CDR1 is MNHNS and CDR2 is SASEGT. The CDR3 has 12 amino acids. The CDR3 nucleotides are TGTGCCAGCACGCGGGAGGGCTATGGCTACACCTTC. Translating gives CASTREGYGYTF.

This clonotype was observed at least ten times. The chain has TRBV30 and TRBJ1-5; D unclear. V was shortened by 3 bases and J by 5 bases, with 17 bases between the two germline ends. The CDR3 runs to 15 residues. CDR1 is GTSNPN, CDR2 SVGIG, per germline (reference sequence). CDR3 bases: TGTGCCTGGAGCGAAGCGTTGGAGGAGGATCAGCCCCAGCATTTT. Residues: CAWSEALEEDQPQHF.

The chain combines TRBV6-5 with TRBJ2-7; D remains ambiguous. The V and J ends lost 0 bases and 6 bases respectively, with 9 bases between them. In germline, CDR1 is MNHEY, CDR2 SVGAGI. The CDR3 runs 13 residues. The CDR3 loop is CASSYSGFVEQYF. Written as DNA, the CDR3 is TGTGCCAGCAGTTACTCAGGCTTTGTCGAGCAGTACTTC.

This clonotype was seen many times. The rearrangement joins TRBV20-1 to TRBJ2-5; 8 nucleotides align to TRBD2. Germline loops: CDR1 DFQATT, CDR2 SNEGSKA (reference sequence). This CDR3 has 15 amino acids. V dropped 5 bases and J dropped 1; count of bases not matched to a gene: 9. This chain's CDR3 is CSAGAGGGFQETQYF. CDR3 nucleotide sequence: TGCAGTGCTGGGGCGGGCGGGGGGTTCCAAGAGACCCAGTACTTC.

This clonotype came up many times. The chain has TRBV5-1 and TRBJ2-4, with TRBD1 as a possible D gene (5 bases). Germline CDR1 SGHRS, CDR2 YFSETQ. The CDR3 sequence is 13 residues long. The V and J ends lost 0 bases and 6 bases respectively, with 7 bases between them. CDR3 protein: CASSLEQGNIQYF. The CDR3 coding sequence is TGCGCCAGCAGCTTGGAGCAGGGAAACATTCAGTACTTC.

Many counts were recorded for this clonotype. This chain joins TRBV12-3 or TRBV12-4 and TRBJ2-7; D is possibly TRBD1 or TRBD2 (5 bases each). With 2 bases removed from V and 7 bases from J, the gap between germline ends came to 18 bases. The CDR3 consists of 15 residues. CDR3 region: CASSLLGTNSGEQYF. The CDR3 DNA reads as TGTGCCAGCAGTTTACTAGGGACCAACTCGGGAGAGCAGTACTTC.

Only a few counts were recorded for this clonotype. A much larger clone sits a single nucleotide away, making a read error possible. The rearrangement uses TRBV12-3 or TRBV12-4 and TRBJ1-1; a weak D match, TRBD1 (5 bases). Trimming left V 2 bases short and J 1 base short, with 23 bases between. The CDR3 runs 19 residues. CDR3 nucleotides: TGTGCCAGCAGTTTACTGCGAATGAGGCCCGGGGGTAAGAACACTGAAGCTTTCTTT. Translation: CASSLLRMRPGGKNTEAFF.

This clonotype has just a few counts. This could be a read error, since a much larger clone is one nucleotide away. This chain links TRBV14 with TRBJ2-5, with 9 bases aligning to TRBD1. In germline, CDR1 is SGHDN, CDR2 FVKESK. CDR3 length equals 14 residues. CDR3 sequence (DNA): TGTGCCAGCAGCCAGACTGACAGGGGGGAGACCCGGTACTTC. It translates to CASSQTDRGETRYF.

In this sample, this clonotype turned up a few times. The genes are TRBV3-1 and TRBJ1-5, with D possibly being TRBD1 (5 bases). V lost 0 bases, J lost 1 base, and 16 bases lay in between. Looked up from germline, CDR1 is LGHDT and CDR2 is YNNKEL (reference sequence). The length of the CDR3 is 18 residues. CDR3 amino acids: CASSQDTGGDWSNQPQHF. CDR3 in DNA: TGTGCCAGCAGCCAAGATACCGGGGGGGATTGGAGCAATCAGCCCCAGCATTTT. The full variable domain, its missing parts supplied by reference TRBV3-1 and TRBJ1-5, is DTAVSQTPKYLVTQMGNDKSIKCEQNLGHDTMYWYKQDSKKFLKIMFSYNNKELIINETVPNRFSPKSPDKAHLNLHINSLELGDSAVYFCASSQDTGGDWSNQPQHFGDGTRLSIL.

This clonotype came up many times. The gene calls are TRBV5-5 and TRBJ1-1; 7 bases map to TRBD1. The germline gives CDR1 SGHKS, CDR2 YYEKEE (reference sequence). V gave up 1 base and J gave up 3 bases; unmatched junction bases: 6. This CDR3 spans 15 amino acids. CDR3 nucleotides: TGTGCCAGCAGCTTGTTTCAGGGGGGTGACACTGAAGCTTTCTTT. It is translated as CASSLFQGGDTEAFF.

Many counts were recorded for this clonotype. The rearrangement links TRBV24-1 to TRBJ2-5; unclear D gene. This CDR3 comprises 11 residues. V was trimmed by 3 bases and J by 4 bases, leaving 2 bases between them. In germline, CDR1 is KGHDR, CDR2 SFDVKD. The CDR3 coding sequence is TGTGCCACCAGTGATCGAGAGACCCAGTACTTC. Protein sequence: CATSDRETQYF.